Presented here are 25 T cell receptor beta chains from one specimen sequenced in a study of shared clonotypes between healthy human individuals. This table comes from immunoSEQ multiplex PCR, and its TCRdb copy is limited to in-frame clones, with some not included. The sample comprises some 550,000 clones, about 96% of which are singletons, and 0.045% to 0.06% rests with the top ten. Sequenced sample: naive CD4+ T cells sorted from blood. As to subset: CD45RA+ positively selected. All receptors come from a woman aged 30 to 39 in good health.

J is TRBJ2-3 and V is TRBV6-6, with 9 nucleotides matching TRBD2. Germline V gives CDR1 MNHNY, CDR2 SVGAGI (reference sequence). Germline trimming cut 8 bases from V and 4 bases from J; bases unmatched to any gene: 10. The CDR3 is 15 amino acids. CDR3: CASVSMRGGSDTQYF. CDR3 in DNA: TGTGCCAGCGTTAGTATGCGGGGGGGATCAGATACGCAGTATTTT.

This CDR3 reads CASSFGTGKGQPQHF. In DNA form, the CDR3 reads TGTGCCAGCAGCTTCGGGACAGGGAAGGGTCAGCCCCAGCATTTT. This chain joins TRBV7-2 and TRBJ1-5, with TRBD1 matching over 9 bases. Per germline, CDR1 SGHTA and CDR2 FQGNSA. V shed 3 bases, J shed 6 bases, and the junction held 6 bases outside the gene matches. The CDR3 is 15 amino acids.

CDR3 coding DNA: TGTGCTAGTGGGGGGACTAGCGAAACCGGGGAGCTGTTTTTT. This codes for CASGGTSETGELFF. V is TRBV12-5 and J is TRBJ2-2; 10 bases fit TRBD2. V dropped 6 bases and J dropped 5; count of bases not matched to a gene: 3. The CDR3 has 14 residues. Per germline, CDR1 LGHNT and CDR2 FRNRAP.

V gene TRBV2 combines with J gene TRBJ2-5; a weak D match, TRBD2 (5 bases). The J call is uncertain, as TRBJ2-7 better fits the DNA end. The length of the CDR3 is 12 residues. The germline V gene has CDR1 SNHLY and CDR2 FYNNEI. The CDR3 nucleotides read TGTGCCAGCAGGGCGGGTTCCTACGAGCAGTACTTC. The encoded protein is CASRAGSYEQYF.

The genes are TRBV6-1 and TRBJ1-3, with 9 bases that match TRBD1. The CDR3 covers 15 residues. Germline trimming cut 6 bases from V and 3 bases from J; bases unmatched to any gene: 6. The germline V gene has CDR1 MNHNS and CDR2 SASEGT. In nucleotides, the CDR3 is TGTGCCAGCAGGACAGACAGGGGGTTTGGAAACACCATATATTTT. Translated: CASRTDRGFGNTIYF.

The genes are TRBV4-1 and TRBJ2-5; D gene uncertain. This CDR3 has 15 amino acids. Germline CDR1 and CDR2: MGHRA and YSYEKL. V was shortened by 2 bases and J by 5 bases, with 15 bases between the two germline ends. CDR3 amino acids: CASSQLGTVVETQYF. In DNA form, the CDR3 reads TGCGCCAGCAGCCAACTCGGCACCGTAGTGGAGACCCAGTACTTC.

V gene TRBV6-5 combines with J gene TRBJ2-5; D is tentatively TRBD1 or TRBD2 (5 bases each). The CDR3 runs 14 residues. V lost 2 bases to trimming and J lost 1 base, with 8 bases between them. Germline lookup yields CDR1 MNHEY and CDR2 SVGAGI. CDR3 protein: CASSYGGGQETQYF. The CDR3 bases are TGTGCCAGCAGTTACGGTGGGGGCCAAGAGACCCAGTACTTC.

V usage is TRBV6-1 and J usage is TRBJ1-6; a possible D gene is TRBD1 (5 bases). This CDR3 has 15 residues. V lost 4 bases to trimming and J lost 2 bases, with 9 bases between them. Germline V gene lookup returns CDR1 MNHNS and CDR2 SASEGT. CDR3 sequence: CASSGGSPYNSPLHF. The CDR3 DNA follows: TGTGCCAGCAGTGGGGGCAGCCCCTATAATTCACCCCTCCACTTT.

The chain joins TRBV6-5 to TRBJ1-5, with 8 bases lining up with TRBD1. Germline trimming cut 7 bases from V and 3 bases from J; bases unmatched to any gene: 8. The CDR3 sequence is 15 residues long. Per the germline V gene, CDR1 is MNHEY and CDR2 is SVGAGI. The CDR3: CASKQDRADNQPQHF. CDR3 in DNA: TGTGCCAGCAAACAGGACAGGGCGGACAATCAGCCCCAGCATTTT.

The chain couples TRBV11-2 to TRBJ2-1; TRBD1 is a possible D gene (5 bases). CDR1 and CDR2 (germline): SGHAT, FQNNGV. The germline V and J ends were trimmed by 7 bases and 5 bases, with 18 bases remaining between them. The CDR3 has 15 amino acids. The CDR3 DNA reads TGTGCCAGCACCAGCTTCCCCGGACAAAACAATGAGCAGTTCTTC. Amino acids: CASTSFPGQNNEQFF.

CDR3 sequence (DNA): TGTGCCAGCAGAGCCGGGGGACCCTACGAGCAGTACTTC. Translated, it gives CASRAGGPYEQYF. V usage is TRBV6-1 and J usage is TRBJ2-7; the D gene is possibly TRBD2 (6 bases). This CDR3 is built from 13 residues. Trimming cost V 6 bases and J 2 bases, with 11 bases left between them. Germline CDR1 is MNHNS and CDR2 is SASEGT.

J is TRBJ2-3 and V is TRBV9; 7 bases align to TRBD1. The CDR3 covers 15 residues. The junction had 6 bases not matched to a gene; V was cut back by 5 bases and J by 0 bases. Germline V gene sequence: CDR1 SGDLS, CDR2 YYNGEE. Written as DNA, the CDR3 is TGTGCCAGCAGTACAGGGGCGACTAGCACAGATACGCAGTATTTT. It codes for CASSTGATSTDTQYF.

In DNA, the CDR3 is TGTGCCAGCAGCCCTACTAGCGGTAACACCGGGGAGCTGTTTTTT. Protein: CASSPTSGNTGELFF. The chain links TRBV7-2 to TRBJ2-2; TRBD2 agrees at 8 bases. The germline gives CDR1 SGHTA, CDR2 FQGNSA. CDR3 size: 15 residues. With V trimmed by 5 bases and J by 2 bases, 4 bases remained unmatched.

V is TRBV28 and J is TRBJ1-4; the D is unclear. Germline V lookup: CDR1 MDHEN, CDR2 SYDVKM. The V and J ends lost 1 base and 7 bases respectively, with 7 bases between them. The CDR3 contains 13 residues. The DNA of the CDR3 is TGTGCCAGCAGTTTATTAGGTCCTGAAAAACTGTTTTTT. Translated: CASSLLGPEKLFF.

The chain links TRBV28 to TRBJ2-7; TRBD2 matches 7 bases. The CDR3 runs to 13 residues. In germline, CDR1 is MDHEN, CDR2 SYDVKM. The V segment lost 3 bases and the J segment 6 bases; nucleotides outside the gene matches: 5. The CDR3 loop reads CASSFPGGSEQYF. In nucleotides, the CDR3 is TGTGCCAGCAGTTTTCCGGGGGGTTCCGAGCAGTACTTC.

V is TRBV28 and J is TRBJ1-1; a weak D match, TRBD1 (5 bases). V was trimmed by 9 bases and J by 8 bases, leaving 16 bases between them. The germline V gene has CDR1 MDHEN and CDR2 SYDVKM. The CDR3 extends over 12 amino acids. The CDR3 bases are TGTGCCAGTAAGGTCGGAGGGACCGAAGCTTTCTTT. Residues: CASKVGGTEAFF.

This chain connects TRBV28 to TRBJ2-7; 14 nucleotides agree with TRBD2. Per germline, CDR1 MDHEN and CDR2 SYDVKM. This CDR3 has 16 residues. V dropped 4 bases and J dropped 3; count of bases not matched to a gene: 5. As DNA, the CDR3 is TGTGCCAGCAGTTCGGGACTAGCGGGAGTGGACTACGAGCAGTACTTC. Translating gives CASSSGLAGVDYEQYF.

V usage is TRBV10-1 and J usage is TRBJ2-1, with 7 bases that match TRBD2. The CDR3 has 13 amino acids. Trimming cost V 6 bases and J 6 bases; bases outside gene matches: 5. CDR1 and CDR2 from the germline V gene are WNHNN and SYGVQD (reference sequence). The CDR3 loop is CASSLGGGNEQFF. DNA of the CDR3: TGCGCCAGCAGCCTGGGGGGGGGCAATGAGCAGTTCTTC.

This clone was seen just once. V and J are TRBV4-1 and TRBJ2-3, with TRBD1 matching over 9 bases. The CDR3 is 18 amino acids. V lost 3 bases and J lost 1; bases outside the gene matches: 11. Germline CDR1 MGHRA, CDR2 YSYEKL. The CDR3 DNA reads as TGCGCCAGCAGCCACCCCAAAGACCGGGACAGGGGCACAGATACGCAGTATTTT. Its protein product is CASSHPKDRDRGTDTQYF.

The gene calls are TRBV28 and TRBJ2-7; D might be TRBD1 or TRBD2, each matching 5 bases. Germline CDR1 is MDHEN and CDR2 is SYDVKM. There are 17 residues in the CDR3. V was cut by 5 bases and J by 2 bases, with 22 bases left in between. CDR3 residues: CASSPPRDRTLTYEQYF. The CDR3 DNA follows: TGTGCCAGCAGTCCCCCCAGGGACCGAACCTTAACCTACGAGCAGTACTTC.

This clone was recorded a few times. The chain links TRBV6-1 to TRBJ1-4, with a weak D call TRBD1 (6 bases). Germline V gene lookup returns CDR1 MNHNS and CDR2 SASEGT. This CDR3 region has 13 residues. The V gene lost 5 bases and the J gene lost 7 bases, with 11 bases spanning the gap. The CDR3: CASSSKGGEKLFF. CDR3 in DNA: TGTGCCAGCAGTTCAAAGGGGGGTGAAAAACTGTTTTTT.

V is TRBV29-1 and J is TRBJ1-1; D ambiguous. Germline CDR1 SQVTM, CDR2 ANQGSEA. The CDR3 runs 12 residues. V lost 6 bases and J 4 bases, leaving 12 bases between the germline ends. CDR3 nucleotides: TGCAGCGTGGTTGTCCCGAGCACTGAAGCTTTCTTT. This sequence encodes CSVVVPSTEAFF.

This clone was picked up one time. V is TRBV7-9 and J is TRBJ2-3; 9 bases line up with TRBD2. V was pared by 5 bases and J by 5 bases, with 20 bases of the junction left unmatched. The CDR3 consists of 19 residues. The germline V gene has CDR1 SEHNR and CDR2 FQNEAQ (reference sequence). The CDR3: CASSVRIAGVRSGEDTQYF. CDR3 coding DNA: TGTGCCAGCAGCGTGAGAATAGCGGGAGTTAGAAGTGGGGAAGATACGCAGTATTTT.

The chain couples TRBV27 to TRBJ2-3, with 8 nucleotides matching TRBD2. Looked up from germline, CDR1 is MNHEY and CDR2 is SMNVEV (reference sequence). Trimming removed 8 bases from V and 3 bases from J; junction bases left unmatched: 4. There are 13 residues in the CDR3. This chain's CDR3 is CASGKRETDTQYF. CDR3 DNA sequence: TGTGCCAGCGGCAAGCGGGAGACAGATACGCAGTATTTT.

The chain employs TRBV4-2 and TRBJ2-7; possibly TRBD1 or TRBD2 for D (5 bases each). Germline assignment: CDR1 LGHNA and CDR2 YNFKEQ. V shed 5 bases and J shed 2 bases, with 22 bases lying between them. The CDR3 runs 17 residues. The CDR3: CASSSLRIGTVAYEQYF. The CDR3 nucleotides read TGTGCCAGCAGCAGTTTACGCATAGGGACCGTTGCCTACGAGCAGTACTTC.